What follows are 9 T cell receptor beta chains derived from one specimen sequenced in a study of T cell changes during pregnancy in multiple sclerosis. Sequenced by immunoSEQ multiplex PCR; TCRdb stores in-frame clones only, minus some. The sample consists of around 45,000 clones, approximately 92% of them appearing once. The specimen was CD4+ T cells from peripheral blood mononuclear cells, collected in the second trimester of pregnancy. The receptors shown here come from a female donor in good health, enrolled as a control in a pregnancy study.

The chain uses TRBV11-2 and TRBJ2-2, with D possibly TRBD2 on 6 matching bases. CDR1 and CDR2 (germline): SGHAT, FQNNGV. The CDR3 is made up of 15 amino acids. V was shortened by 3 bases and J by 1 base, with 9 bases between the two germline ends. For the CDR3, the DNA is TGTGCCAGCAGCTTTCGGGGGAAGAACACCGGGGAGCTGTTTTTT. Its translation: CASSFRGKNTGELFF.

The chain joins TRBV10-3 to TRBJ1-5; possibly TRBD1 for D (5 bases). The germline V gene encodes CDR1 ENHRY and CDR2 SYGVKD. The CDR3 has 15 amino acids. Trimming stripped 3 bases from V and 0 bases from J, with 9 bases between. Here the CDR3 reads CAISDGGNSNQPQHF. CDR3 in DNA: TGTGCCATCAGTGATGGGGGGAATAGCAATCAGCCCCAGCATTTT.

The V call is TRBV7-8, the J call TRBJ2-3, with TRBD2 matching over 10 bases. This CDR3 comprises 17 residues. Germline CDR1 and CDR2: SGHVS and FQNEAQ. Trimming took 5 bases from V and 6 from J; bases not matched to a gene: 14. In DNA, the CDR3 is TGTGCCAGCAGCACCCGTGTTCTTAGCGGGGGGATCGATACGCAGTATTTT. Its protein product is CASSTRVLSGGIDTQYF.

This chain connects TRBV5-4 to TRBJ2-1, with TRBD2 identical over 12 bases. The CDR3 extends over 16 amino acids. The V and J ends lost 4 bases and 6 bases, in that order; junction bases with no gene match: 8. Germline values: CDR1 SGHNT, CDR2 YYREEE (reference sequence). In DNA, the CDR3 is TGTGCCAGCAGCCTGCCAACTAGCGGGGGGTCCAATGAGCAGTTCTTC. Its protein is CASSLPTSGGSNEQFF.

CDR3 bases: TGTGCCAGCAGCTTAGATTACCGGACAGGGATCACCTATGGCTACACCTTC. Protein sequence: CASSLDYRTGITYGYTF. V and J are TRBV7-2 and TRBJ1-2, with 8 bases aligning to TRBD1. From germline, CDR1 is SGHTA and CDR2 FQGNSA. Trimming took 1 base from V and 4 from J; bases not matched to a gene: 11. CDR3 size: 17 residues.

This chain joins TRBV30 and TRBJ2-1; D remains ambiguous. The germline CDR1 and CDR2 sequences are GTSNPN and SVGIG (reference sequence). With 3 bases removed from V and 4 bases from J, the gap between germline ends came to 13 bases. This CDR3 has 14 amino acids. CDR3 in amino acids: CAWRYPRQYNEQFF. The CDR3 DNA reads TGTGCCTGGAGGTACCCGCGGCAGTACAATGAGCAGTTCTTC.

In DNA form, the CDR3 reads TGCGCCAGCAGCCAGGACAGGGAAGCTTTCTTT. Protein sequence: CASSQDREAFF. The V and J genes are TRBV5-1 and TRBJ1-1; 7 bases map to TRBD1. The CDR3 has 11 amino acids. Per germline, CDR1 SGHRS and CDR2 YFSETQ. V dropped 4 bases and J dropped 8; count of bases not matched to a gene: 2.

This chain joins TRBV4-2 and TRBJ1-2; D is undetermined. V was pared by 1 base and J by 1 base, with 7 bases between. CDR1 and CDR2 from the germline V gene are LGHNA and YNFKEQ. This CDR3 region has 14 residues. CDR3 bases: TGTGCCAGCAGCCAAGCACACGATAACTATGGCTACACCTTC. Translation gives CASSQAHDNYGYTF.

The CDR3 loop is CASTLRKNEQFF. Here the CDR3 DNA reads TGTGCCAGCACGCTCAGGAAAAATGAGCAGTTCTTC. The V gene is TRBV6-6, the J gene TRBJ2-1; no firm D call. Trimming took 7 bases from V and 7 from J, leaving 11 bases between them. The CDR3 length is 12 residues. Germline V gene sequence: CDR1 MNHNY, CDR2 SVGAGI (reference sequence).